These 22 T cell receptor beta chains originate from one sample sequenced in a study of Ad26.COV2.S vaccination and SARS-CoV-2 variants. Data came from immunoSEQ multiplex PCR; TCRdb stores just in-frame clones and leaves some out. The profile covers some 410,000 clones, with around 92% appearing a single time and more than 1.5% taken by the ten largest. Treatment of the sample: some 20 received Ad26.COV2.S at low or high dose, single or two shots; about 5 received placebo; per-sample allocation not given. Day 63 following the first vaccine or placebo injection was when the samples were taken. The sequencing used peripheral blood, collected in a trial of Ad26.COV2.S vaccine versus placebo. All receptors come from a person between 18 and 65 years old who received the Ad26.COV2.S COVID-19 vaccine or a placebo.

This chain connects TRBV14 to TRBJ2-1; 10 nucleotides agree with TRBD2. CDR1 and CDR2 (germline): SGHDN, FVKESK. J was trimmed by 7 bases and V by 4 bases; bases with no gene match: 16. The CDR3 sequence is 18 residues long. CDR3 sequence (DNA): TGTGCCAGCAGCCTTCGGGGCTGGGAGCGGGGGGGCATAAATGAGCAGTTCTTC. Protein product: CASSLRGWERGGINEQFF.

V gene TRBV9 combines with J gene TRBJ1-1; D is perhaps TRBD1 (6 bases). Trimming pared 0 bases from V and 5 bases from J, leaving 11 bases between. Germline values: CDR1 SGDLS, CDR2 YYNGEE. The CDR3 has 14 residues. In DNA form, the CDR3 reads TGTGCCAGCAGCGTAGGGGGGCCGGGAACTGAAGCTTTCTTT. It codes for CASSVGGPGTEAFF.

The chain has TRBV7-9 and TRBJ2-5; perhaps TRBD2 as D (5 bases). The CDR3 consists of 13 residues. The V and J ends lost 3 bases and 3 bases respectively, with 8 bases between them. The germline V gene encodes CDR1 SEHNR and CDR2 FQNEAQ (reference sequence). CDR3 in DNA: TGTGCCAGCAGCTTTTCAGCGGAAGAGACCCAGTACTTC. This encodes CASSFSAEETQYF.

J is TRBJ1-5 and V is TRBV7-9; TRBD1 matches 10 bases. After removal of 5 bases from V and 0 bases from J, the junction contained 7 bases not matched to a gene. The CDR3 runs to 17 residues. Germline assignment: CDR1 SEHNR and CDR2 FQNEAQ (reference sequence). The CDR3 DNA reads TGTGCCAGCAGCCCCGGGACAGGGGATTATAGCAATCAGCCCCAGCATTTT. Protein product: CASSPGTGDYSNQPQHF. The whole variable domain, remainder taken from reference TRBV7-9 and TRBJ1-5, is DTGVSQNPRHKITKRGQNVTFRCDPISEHNRLYWYRQTLGQGPEFLTYFQNEAQLEKSRLLSDRFSAERPKGSFSTLEIQRTEQGDSAMYLCASSPGTGDYSNQPQHFGDGTRLSIL.

The chain links TRBV7-2 to TRBJ2-1, with D tentatively TRBD1 (6 bases). There are 16 residues in the CDR3. Per germline, CDR1 SGHTA and CDR2 FQGNSA. Trimming stripped 5 bases from V and 2 bases from J, with 16 bases between. The CDR3 DNA is TGTGCCAGCAGCAACGACGGGACAATTACCTACAATGAGCAGTTCTTC. Translated, it gives CASSNDGTITYNEQFF.

The rearrangement joins TRBV7-2 to TRBJ1-1; D is undetermined. Germline assignment: CDR1 SGHTA and CDR2 FQGNSA. The CDR3 consists of 13 residues. V lost 2 bases and J lost 1, with 5 bases in between. The CDR3 is CASSLRRNTEAFF. DNA of the CDR3: TGTGCCAGCAGCTTAAGGCGGAACACTGAAGCTTTCTTT.

Turning to this clone: One end of the junction fails to match germline, which may point to a read error. Here the CDR3 DNA reads TGTGCCAGCAGCCTAGCGGGGGGCGTGGAGACCCAGTACTTC. It is translated as CASSLAGGVETQYF. The chain links TRBV7-9 to TRBJ2-5; 11 bases are a match to TRBD2. CDR3 length: 14 amino acids. Germline CDR1 reads SEHNR; CDR2 reads FQNEAQ (reference sequence).

This clone was observed once. Other DNA sequences in this sample translate to the same CDR3. This chain joins TRBV18 and TRBJ2-3; D is uncertain. This CDR3 is 13 amino acids long. V dropped 6 bases and J dropped 2 bases, with 9 bases sitting between them. Per the germline V gene, CDR1 is KGHSH and CDR2 is LQKENI. CDR3 nucleotides: TGTGCCAGCTCCCCTACCCTCACAGATACGCAGTATTTT. This codes for CASSPTLTDTQYF. The full variable domain, with the rest looked up from reference TRBV18 and TRBJ2-3, is NAGVMQNPRHLVRRRGQEARLRCSPMKGHSHVYWYRQLPEEGLKFMVYLQKENIIDESGMPKERFSAEFPKEGPSILRIQQVVRGDSAAYFCASSPTLTDTQYFGPGTRLTVL.

This clone was seen more than once but under ten times. The chain combines TRBV6-2 or TRBV6-3 with TRBJ2-7; 7 bases are a match to TRBD2. Germline CDR1 is MNHEY and CDR2 is SVGEGT. The CDR3 runs 18 residues. After removal of 2 bases from V and 0 bases from J, the junction contained 13 bases not matched to a gene. CDR3 amino acids: CASSYVIGVGGSSYEQYF. CDR3 nucleotide sequence: TGTGCCAGCAGTTACGTTATAGGAGTCGGGGGGAGCTCCTACGAGCAGTACTTC.

The V gene is TRBV5-4, the J gene TRBJ2-5; TRBD1 is a possible D gene (7 bases). CDR3 length equals 16 residues. Germline V gives CDR1 SGHNT, CDR2 YYREEE (reference sequence). The ends were cut back, 3 bases at V and 4 bases at J, with 19 bases in the middle. Here the CDR3 reads CASSSGRGQIIETQYF. The DNA of the CDR3 is TGTGCCAGCAGCTCGGGGCGGGGACAGATAATAGAGACCCAGTACTTC.

The chain has TRBV4-3 and TRBJ1-2; D is unclear. Looked up from germline, CDR1 is LGHNA and CDR2 is YSLEER. The V end lost 0 bases, the J end lost 1 base, and 12 bases lay between the germline ends. This CDR3 comprises 16 residues. This chain's CDR3 is CASSQDGFEDNYGYTF. The DNA for the CDR3 is TGCGCCAGCAGCCAAGACGGGTTTGAAGATAACTATGGCTACACCTTC.

This clone occurred once. CDR3 loop: CASSPGSGGYTF. The DNA of the CDR3 is TGTGCCAGCTCACCCGGGTCTGGTGGCTACACCTTC. The genes are TRBV18 and TRBJ1-2; no clear D gene. The CDR3 extends over 12 amino acids. V lost 3 bases and J lost 7, with 9 bases in between. Germline CDR1 and CDR2: KGHSH and LQKENI.

The genes are TRBV4-1 and TRBJ2-5, with 8 positions matching TRBD1. Trimming removed 3 bases from V and 2 bases from J; junction bases left unmatched: 11. This CDR3 contains 17 residues. The germline V gene has CDR1 MGHRA and CDR2 YSYEKL. This CDR3 reads CASSHETRTGRQETQYF. The CDR3 DNA follows: TGCGCCAGCAGCCACGAAACCCGGACAGGGCGGCAAGAGACCCAGTACTTC.

J is TRBJ1-2 and V is TRBV11-3; D uncertain. Germline assignment: CDR1 SGHNT and CDR2 YENEEA. The V and J ends lost 6 bases and 4 bases respectively, with 21 bases between them. This CDR3 region has 16 residues. The CDR3 reads CASRSRVRVNFYGYTF. CDR3 bases: TGTGCCAGCAGATCCCGAGTGAGGGTGAACTTCTATGGCTACACCTTC.

The chain has TRBV7-2 and TRBJ2-3, with D possibly TRBD1 on 5 matching bases. V was pared by 1 base and J by 2 bases, with 10 bases between. Germline CDR1 reads SGHTA; CDR2 reads FQGNSA. The CDR3 runs to 15 residues. CDR3 loop: CASSLGGSYTDTQYF. The CDR3, as DNA: TGTGCCAGCAGCTTAGGGGGCAGTTACACAGATACGCAGTATTTT.

The chain has TRBV6-2 or TRBV6-3 and TRBJ1-5, with D possibly matching TRBD1 (5 bases). V lost 0 bases to trimming and J lost 7 bases, with 13 bases between them. Germline values: CDR1 MNHEY, CDR2 SVGEGT. The CDR3 is 15 amino acids. This CDR3 reads CASSYSGVSGQPQHF. In DNA form, the CDR3 reads TGTGCCAGCAGTTACTCAGGGGTTTCAGGACAGCCCCAGCATTTT.

The chain employs TRBV19 and TRBJ1-2; the D gene is possibly TRBD1 (5 bases). The CDR3 is 13 residues long. The V end lost 5 bases, the J end lost 1 base, and 8 bases lay between the germline ends. The V gene's germline CDR1 is LNHDA and CDR2 SQIVND (reference sequence). The CDR3 here is CASSEGLNYGYTF. DNA for the CDR3: TGTGCCAGTAGTGAGGGACTTAACTATGGCTACACCTTC.

This chain uses TRBV6-6 with TRBJ1-2, with a tentative D call TRBD1 (6 bases). CDR1 is MNHNY, CDR2 SVGAGI, per germline (reference sequence). V dropped 7 bases and J dropped 4 bases, with 10 bases sitting between them. The CDR3 runs 12 residues. The CDR3 spells CASTPQGYGYTF. The CDR3, as DNA: TGTGCCAGCACACCACAGGGCTATGGCTACACCTTC.

The chain employs TRBV6-5 and TRBJ2-3; 10 nucleotides line up with TRBD2. This CDR3 spans 15 amino acids. CDR1 and CDR2 (germline): MNHEY, SVGAGI. Germline trimming cut 8 bases from V and 6 bases from J; bases unmatched to any gene: 11. The chain's CDR3 is CASRFLSGGGDTQYF. The CDR3 DNA sequence: TGTGCCAGCCGCTTTCTAAGCGGGGGGGGTGATACGCAGTATTTT.

The chain has TRBV4-1 and TRBJ2-6, with TRBD1 matching over 7 bases. This CDR3 is built from 17 residues. V trimming: 4 bases; J trimming: 2 bases; junction bases outside the gene matches: 8. From germline, CDR1 is MGHRA and CDR2 YSYEKL. The CDR3 is CASSRGQAQAGANVLTF. DNA of the CDR3: TGCGCCAGCAGCCGCGGACAGGCCCAGGCTGGGGCCAACGTCCTGACTTTC.

The chain uses TRBV7-2 and TRBJ1-4; D is unclear. Germline lookup yields CDR1 SGHTA and CDR2 FQGNSA. With 2 bases removed from V and 0 bases from J, the gap between germline ends came to 13 bases. This CDR3 has 17 residues. This CDR3 is CASSLYGGFSTNEKLFF. CDR3 sequence (DNA): TGTGCCAGCAGCTTATACGGAGGGTTCTCAACTAATGAAAAACTGTTTTTT.

The chain uses TRBV9 and TRBJ2-3, with TRBD2 as a possible D gene (6 bases). The CDR3 has 15 amino acids. Germline CDR1 and CDR2: SGDLS and YYNGEE. V was pared by 2 bases and J by 0 bases, with 10 bases between. CDR3 nucleotide sequence: TGTGCCAGCAGCGTTTCGGGAGCTAGCACAGATACGCAGTATTTT. It codes for CASSVSGASTDTQYF.